This is a list of T cell receptor beta chains from one sample in a study of blood T cell repertoires in COVID-19. The repertoire was sequenced with immunoSEQ multiplex PCR; TCRdb's copy has only in-frame clones and lacks some. The sample has tens of thousands of clones, roughly 70% seen once. Sample: peripheral blood. The source is a man aged 70 or older with COVID-19, enrolled during active disease. Each CDR3 is given with its conserved first and last residue. The D gene is left open where the match is weak. Clone size is not always given. Where it is, it says once, few, many or a class for expanded clones.

14	.	TRBD2	TRBV18	TRBJ2-1	TGTGCCAGCTCACTGGGACTAGCGGGCAATGAGCAGTTCTTC	CASSLGLAGNEQFF
19	.	TRBD2	TRBV3-1/TRBV3-2	TRBJ2-3	TGTGCCAGCAGCCAAGCCTTTAGTAGCGGATACGGGGGGGCAGATACGCAGTATTTT	CASSQAFSSGYGGADTQYF
14	.	.	TRBV6-5	TRBJ1-2	TGTGCCAGCAGAAGACTCGGAGCTAACTATGGCTACACCTTC	CASRRLGANYGYTF
14	.	.	TRBV11-3	TRBJ2-3	TGTGCCAGCAGCAGACAGGATCGCACAGATACGCAGTATTTT	CASSRQDRTDTQYF
16	.	TRBD1	TRBV9	TRBJ2-7	TGTGCCAGCAGCGTAGCACCGACAGGGGGGGGCTACGAGCAGTACTTC	CASSVAPTGGGYEQYF
15	.	.	TRBV27	TRBJ2-2	TGTGCCAGCACCCCACAGGGTCCTAACACCGGGGAGCTGTTTTTT	CASTPQGPNTGELFF
14	.	.	TRBV27	TRBJ2-1	TGTGCCAGCACCCCCGCTACCTCCTACAATGAGCAGTTCTTC	CASTPATSYNEQFF
18	.	TRBD1	TRBV7-2	TRBJ2-5	TGTGCCAGCAGCTTATCGACAGGGGGGGCCGGGCTGCGAGAGACCCAGTACTTC	CASSLSTGGAGLRETQYF
17	.	TRBD1	TRBV24-1	TRBJ1-4	TGTGCCACCAGTGATGATACGGGACAGGGACTAGGGGAAAAACTGTTTTTT	CATSDDTGQGLGEKLFF
14	.	.	TRBV5-6	TRBJ1-5	TGTGCCAGCAGCATCCGGGACACAAATCAGCCCCAGCATTTT	CASSIRDTNQPQHF
14	.	.	TRBV6-5	TRBJ2-2	TGTGCCAGCAGCCGGGACTGGGACACCGGGGAGCTGTTTTTT	CASSRDWDTGELFF
14	.	TRBD1	TRBV18	TRBJ1-2	TGTGCCAGCTCACCAGAGACAGGGGGCTATGGCTACACCTTC	CASSPETGGYGYTF
15	.	TRBD1	TRBV3-1/TRBV3-2	TRBJ1-5	TGTGCCAGCAGCCAGCAGACAGGGAGCAATCAGCCCCAGCATTTT	CASSQQTGSNQPQHF
13	.	.	TRBV28	TRBJ2-7	TGTGCCAGCAGTTTAGCGGGGTTCTACGAGCAGTACTTC	CASSLAGFYEQYF
14	.	TRBD1	TRBV5-4	TRBJ2-5	TGTGCCAGCAGCTTACAGGGGGCCCAAGAGACCCAGTACTTC	CASSLQGAQETQYF
15	.	TRBD2	TRBV11-3	TRBJ2-1	TGTGCCAGCAGCTTAGGGACTAGTACCCACAATGAGCAGTTCTTC	CASSLGTSTHNEQFF
13	few	.	TRBV18	TRBJ1-2	TGTGCCAGCTCACTTGGAACGGGGAATGGCTACACCTTC	CASSLGTGNGYTF
14	.	.	TRBV28	TRBJ1-5	TGTGCCAGCAGTTTGGACACAAGGAATCAGCCCCAGCATTTT	CASSLDTRNQPQHF
19	.	TRBD2	TRBV30	TRBJ2-3	TGTGCCTGGAGTCGAACTAGCGGGAAGGAGGGGTACCGCACAGATACGCAGTATTTT	CAWSRTSGKEGYRTDTQYF
15	once	TRBD1	TRBV7-6	TRBJ2-2	TGTGCCAGCAGCCCCGGGACAGGGGGCTCCGGGGAGCTGTTTTTT	CASSPGTGGSGELFF
16	few	.	TRBV7-5	TRBJ2-2	TGTGTCAGAAGCTTAGGTCTGCGGGAGACAGACGGGGAGCTGTTTTTT	CVRSLGLRETDGELFF
21	.	TRBD2	TRBV7-8	TRBJ2-1	TGTGCCAGCAGCTTAGGACAAGGGGATTGGCCGACTAGCGGGAGACCACGAAGGCAGTTCTTC	CASSLGQGDWPTSGRPRRQFF
15	.	TRBD1	TRBV7-8	TRBJ2-2	TGTGCCAGCTCGTCCTCTTCAGGGGGCACCGGGGAGCTGTTTTTT	CASSSSSGGTGELFF
13	.	.	TRBV5-1	TRBJ2-5	TGCGCCAGCCCCTACCTGTATTCGGAGACCCAGTACTTC	CASPYLYSETQYF
17	.	TRBD1	TRBV28	TRBJ2-6	TGTGCCAGCAGCCCCCCGGGACAGGGAACTGGGGCCAACGTCCTGACTTTC	CASSPPGQGTGANVLTF